Below, 16 T cell receptor beta chains from the same sample are listed, as sequenced in a study of cytomegalovirus exposure and HLA in healthy donors. Vbeta (60) and Jbeta (13) primers were used in the PCR. The protocol was immunoSEQ multiplex PCR, while the TCRdb copy is restricted to in-frame clones and leaves out a portion. The sample has approximately 110,000 clones; 77% are singletons. The sample consisted of PBMCs. Receptors originate from a human donor in good health.

This clone was picked up a small number of times. The V and J genes are TRBV28 and TRBJ2-3, with a weak D call TRBD2 (6 bases). Trimming shortened V by 3 bases and J by 2 bases, and 21 bases separated the two germline ends. This CDR3 is 18 amino acids long. Germline V CDR1 and CDR2: MDHEN, SYDVKM. CDR3 in amino acids: CASSFVGFAAGTTDTQYF. The CDR3 DNA reads TGTGCCAGCAGTTTTGTGGGCTTCGCGGCGGGAACCACAGATACGCAGTATTTT. The variable domain in full, completed from reference TRBV28 and TRBJ2-3, reads DVKVTQSSRYLVKRTGEKVFLECVQDMDHENMFWYRQDPGLGLRLIYFSYDVKMKEKGDIPEGYSVSREKKERFSLILESASTNQTSMYLCASSFVGFAAGTTDTQYFGPGTRLTVL.

The J gene is TRBJ2-3, the V gene TRBV10-1; 7 bases agree with TRBD1. Trimming took 1 base from V and 0 from J; bases not matched to a gene: 4. The germline V gene encodes CDR1 WNHNN and CDR2 SYGVQD (reference sequence). The CDR3 sequence is 16 residues long. The CDR3 bases are TGCGCCAGCAGTGAGTTCAAGACAGGGAGCACAGATACGCAGTATTTT. Its translation: CASSEFKTGSTDTQYF.

Regarding this clone: Germline is not matched at one junction end, which may reflect a read error. The chain uses TRBV19 and TRBJ1-1; no clear D gene. The CDR3 runs to 15 residues. Germline CDR1 is LNHDA and CDR2 is SQIVND (reference sequence). Here the CDR3 DNA reads TGTGCCAGTAAGGGAACAGCGACTATGAACACTGAAGCTTCCTTT. Protein: CASKGTATMNTEASF.

The gene calls are TRBV19 and TRBJ2-7; no reliable D call. V was trimmed by 1 base and J by 2 bases, leaving 9 bases between them. The CDR3 spans 14 residues. Looked up from germline, CDR1 is LNHDA and CDR2 is SQIVND (reference sequence). The CDR3 DNA follows: TGTGCCAGTAGTATAGGGGCAGCCACCTACGAGCAGTACTTC. This codes for CASSIGAATYEQYF.

This chain joins TRBV2 and TRBJ2-3; TRBD2 aligns across 7 bases. Germline V gives CDR1 SNHLY, CDR2 FYNNEI. V shed 4 bases, J shed 1 base, and the junction held 8 bases outside the gene matches. The CDR3 extends over 16 amino acids. CDR3 DNA: TGTGCCAGCAGTGCCGGGGCGGGAGTAGGCACAGATACGCAGTATTTT. It translates to CASSAGAGVGTDTQYF.

The chain is built from TRBV7-9 and TRBJ2-1; maybe TRBD2 (6 bases). The CDR3 contains 13 residues. Trimming shortened V by 11 bases and J by 8 bases, and 19 bases separated the two germline ends. Germline V gene lookup returns CDR1 SEHNR and CDR2 FQNEAQ (reference sequence). The CDR3 protein is CAGRLGRTDEQFF. CDR3 in DNA: TGTGCCGGTCGACTAGGGAGGACGGATGAGCAGTTCTTC.

The chain carries TRBV28 and TRBJ2-7, with TRBD2 matching 8 bases. Germline values: CDR1 MDHEN, CDR2 SYDVKM. V shed 8 bases and J 3 bases; nucleotides not matched to a gene: 12. This CDR3 has 15 residues. The CDR3 DNA is TGTGCCAGCGTACGGCGGGGGGCCCCGATCTACGAGCAGTACTTC. The encoded protein is CASVRRGAPIYEQYF. Complete variable domain (other parts from reference TRBV28 and TRBJ2-7): DVKVTQSSRYLVKRTGEKVFLECVQDMDHENMFWYRQDPGLGLRLIYFSYDVKMKEKGDIPEGYSVSREKKERFSLILESASTNQTSMYLCASVRRGAPIYEQYFGPGTRLTVT.

This clone has only one observation. The chain joins TRBV9 to TRBJ2-3, with 13 bases aligning to TRBD2. The CDR3 covers 16 residues. The junction had 3 bases not matched to a gene; V was cut back by 4 bases and J by 1 base. The V gene's germline CDR1 is SGDLS and CDR2 YYNGEE. CDR3 in DNA: TGTGCCAGCAGCTACGGGACTAGCGGGGGCACAGATACGCAGTATTTT. Translated: CASSYGTSGGTDTQYF.

By its share, this clone is medium-sized. J is TRBJ2-2 and V is TRBV11-2, with 11 bases fitting TRBD2. The CDR3 spans 18 residues. With 4 bases clipped from V and 0 bases from J, the junction kept 7 bases outside the gene matches. From germline, CDR1 is SGHAT and CDR2 FQNNGV. The CDR3: CASSSLAGGAANTGELFF. In nucleotides, the CDR3 is TGTGCCAGCAGCTCCCTAGCGGGAGGAGCCGCGAACACCGGGGAGCTGTTTTTT. The full variable domain, completed using reference TRBV11-2 and TRBJ2-2, is EAGVAQSPRYKIIEKRQSVAFWCNPISGHATLYWYQQILGQGPKLLIQFQNNGVVDDSQLPKDRFSAERLKGVDSTLKIQPAKLEDSAVYLCASSSLAGGAANTGELFFGEGSRLTVL.

This sequence joins TRBV2 and TRBJ2-2; 9 bases agree with TRBD1. The ends lost 4 bases at V and 3 bases at J; junction bases unmatched: 15. Per germline, CDR1 SNHLY and CDR2 FYNNEI. The CDR3 extends over 19 amino acids. CDR3 loop: CASSGPDRGFRMDTGELFF. CDR3 nucleotide sequence: TGTGCCAGCAGTGGACCGGACAGGGGATTCAGAATGGACACCGGGGAGCTGTTTTTT. The complete variable domain, with remaining parts taken from reference TRBV2 and TRBJ2-2, reads EPEVTQTPSHQVTQMGQEVILRCVPISNHLYFYWYRQILGQKVEFLVSFYNNEISEKSEIFDDQFSVERPDGSNFTLKIRSTKLEDSAMYFCASSGPDRGFRMDTGELFFGEGSRLTVL.

The V call is TRBV6-6, the J call TRBJ2-7; TRBD2 matches at 10 bases. Trimming cost V 6 bases and J 1 base; bases outside gene matches: 6. Germline CDR1 and CDR2: MNHNY and SVGAGI (reference sequence). The CDR3 runs 15 residues. In DNA, the CDR3 is TGTGCCAGCAGCAGGGGACTAGCGAATTCCTACGAGCAGTACTTC. Translation gives CASSRGLANSYEQYF.

This clone has just a few counts. This chain connects TRBV2 to TRBJ2-1; 10 bases are shared with TRBD2. Germline loops: CDR1 SNHLY, CDR2 FYNNEI. There are 16 residues in the CDR3. The V segment lost 3 bases and the J segment 8 bases; nucleotides outside the gene matches: 10. The CDR3 DNA reads as TGTGCCAGCAGTGATGGGGCTAGCGGGAGTCGGGATGAGCAGTTCTTC. As protein: CASSDGASGSRDEQFF.

The rearrangement joins TRBV6-6 to TRBJ2-1, with 10 bases fitting TRBD2. This CDR3 contains 13 residues. Per the germline V gene, CDR1 is MNHNY and CDR2 is SVGAGI (reference sequence). Trimming took 6 bases from V and 6 from J; bases not matched to a gene: 2. The CDR3 is CASSASGGNEQFF. CDR3 in DNA: TGTGCCAGCAGCGCTAGCGGGGGCAATGAGCAGTTCTTC.

The rearrangement uses TRBV5-6 and TRBJ2-1, with TRBD1 as a possible D gene (5 bases). This CDR3 has 14 amino acids. With 3 bases removed from V and 6 bases from J, the gap between germline ends came to 13 bases. The germline gives CDR1 SGHDT, CDR2 YYEEEE. The CDR3 coding sequence is TGTGCCAGCAGCTATTACAGGTTCTTCAATGAGCAGTTCTTC. Translated: CASSYYRFFNEQFF.

This rearrangement joins TRBV7-9 to TRBJ2-7; tentative D call: TRBD2 (5 bases). The V end lost 5 bases, the J end lost 0 bases, and 11 bases lay between the germline ends. This CDR3 is built from 14 residues. The germline CDR1 and CDR2 sequences are SEHNR and FQNEAQ (reference sequence). The CDR3 region has the DNA TGTGCCAGCAGCCCACAAGGGAGCTCCTACGAGCAGTACTTC. It specifies CASSPQGSSYEQYF.

The DNA of the CDR3 is TGTGCCAGCAGGACCGGGACAGGGTCGTACGAGCAGTACTTC. Translation: CASRTGTGSYEQYF. The chain uses TRBV28 and TRBJ2-7; 9 nucleotides align to TRBD1. The germline V gene encodes CDR1 MDHEN and CDR2 SYDVKM. V shed 6 bases, J shed 4 bases, and the junction held 7 bases outside the gene matches. There are 14 residues in the CDR3. The entire variable domain, with the rest obtained from reference TRBV28 and TRBJ2-7, is as follows: DVKVTQSSRYLVKRTGEKVFLECVQDMDHENMFWYRQDPGLGLRLIYFSYDVKMKEKGDIPEGYSVSREKKERFSLILESASTNQTSMYLCASRTGTGSYEQYFGPGTRLTVT.